This TCR beta chain derives from a study of blood T cell repertoires in COVID-19. Some clones are missing from TCRdb's copy, which holds only in-frame ones; the method was immunoSEQ multiplex PCR. In the table there are approximately 30,000 clones, roughly 90% of which are singletons. CDR3 length: 14 amino acids. V lost 3 bases to trimming and J lost 0 bases, with 5 bases between them. Germline lookup yields CDR1 LNHDA and CDR2 SQIVND (reference sequence). The J gene is TRBJ1-4, the V gene TRBV19; D is uncertain. Sequenced sample: peripheral blood. The receptor comes from a woman in her thirties or forties with active or convalescent COVID-19. CDR3 region: CASSIETTNEKLFF. The CDR3 nucleotides read TGTGCCAGTAGTATTGAGACAACTAATGAAAAACTGTTTTTT.